This TCR beta chain was identified during a study of blood T cell repertoires in COVID-19. This CDR3 region has 11 residues. The germline V gene has CDR1 SQVTM and CDR2 ANQGSEA. Trimming cost V 6 bases and J 2 bases, with 8 bases left between them. As handled by the study authors: Nucleated cell number was recorded as an estimate derived from reference gene primer amplification. This table comes from immunoSEQ multiplex PCR, and its TCRdb copy is limited to in-frame clones, with some not included. V, J and clone size were drawn from that table, and D and trimming were deduced from the DNA. In the table there are roughly 400,000 clones, approximately 89% of which are singletons.

The chain carries TRBV29-1 and TRBJ2-7, with D possibly matching TRBD1 (5 bases). The receptor was isolated from a woman aged 40 to 50 who had been exposed to COVID-19. The material sequenced was PBMCs or T cells enriched from blood (not recorded which). The CDR3 DNA is TGCAGCGTGGCGGACACCTACGAGCAGTACTTC. It translates to CSVADTYEQYF.